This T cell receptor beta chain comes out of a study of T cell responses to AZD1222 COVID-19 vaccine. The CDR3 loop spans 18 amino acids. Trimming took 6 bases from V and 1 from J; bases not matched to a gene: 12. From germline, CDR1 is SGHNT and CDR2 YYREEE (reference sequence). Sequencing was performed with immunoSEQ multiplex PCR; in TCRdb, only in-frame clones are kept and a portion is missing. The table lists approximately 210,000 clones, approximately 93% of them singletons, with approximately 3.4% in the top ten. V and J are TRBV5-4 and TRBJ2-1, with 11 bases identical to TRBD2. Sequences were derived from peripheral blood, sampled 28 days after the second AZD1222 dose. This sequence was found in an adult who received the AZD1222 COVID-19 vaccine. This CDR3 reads CASTKDGLAGISYNEQFF. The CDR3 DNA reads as TGTGCCAGCACCAAGGACGGACTAGCGGGTATTTCCTACAATGAGCAGTTCTTC.